Listed below are T cell receptor beta chains from one sample, sequenced in a study of T cells after yellow fever vaccination. TCRdb passed the 5' RACE reads through MiXCR, listing each CDR3 protein once. The table includes some 350,000 distinct CDR3 sequences, 6.2% detected once. Specimen: PBMCs, collected 5 days after the yellow fever booster vaccination. All receptors derive from a man aged 30 to 39 who received the YFV17D yellow fever vaccine. CDR3s include the opening cysteine and the closing phenylalanine or tryptophan. D genes are given only for firm matches. Part of the rows lack a size; the others show once, few, many or a class for expanded clones.

TRBJ1-1,TRBD1,TRBV6-5,many,TGTGCCAGCAGTTACTCGTTGGGGGGGACAGGTGAAGCTTTCTTT,CASSYSLGGTGEAFF
TRBJ2-3,TRBD2,TRBV20-1,many,TGCAGTGCTCCAACTCCTAGCGGGAGGAGCACAGATACGCAGTATTTT,CSAPTPSGRSTDTQYF
TRBJ2-7,NA,TRBV20-1,few,TGCAGTGCTAGCTTAAGTTCGTACGAGCAGTACTTC,CSASLSSYEQYF
TRBJ2-7,TRBD1,TRBV20-1,many,TGCAGTGCTAGAAGAGACAGGGCCTACGAGCAGTACTTC,CSARRDRAYEQYF
TRBJ2-7,NA,TRBV27,few,TGTGCCAGCAGCCGGGGTTTCGACCCCGTGCACGAGCAGTACTTC,CASSRGFDPVHEQYF
TRBJ2-1,NA,TRBV20-1,few,TGCAGTGCTAGAGATCAGGGATCCTACAATGAGCAGTTCTTC,CSARDQGSYNEQFF
TRBJ2-5,NA,TRBV29-1,many,TGCAGCGTTCAATCCGAGACCCAGTACTTC,CSVQSETQYF
TRBJ2-4,NA,TRBV6-5,NA,TGTGCCAGCAGTTATTCCCTAGGTGCAGGGTCCCAAAACATTCAGTACTTC,CASSYSLGAGSQNIQYF
TRBJ2-7,TRBD1,TRBV29-1,many,TGCAGCGTGAGAGGACAGGGGGACGAGCAGTACTTC,CSVRGQGDEQYF
TRBJ2-5,NA,TRBV28,many,TGTGCCAGCAGGACCGCCCCTCCGGGGGAGACCCAGTACTTC,CASRTAPPGETQYF
TRBJ2-1,TRBD1,TRBV7-9,NA,TGTGCCAGCAGCCCTGGACAGGAGAGCTCCTACAATGAGCAGTTCTTC,CASSPGQESSYNEQFF
TRBJ2-5,TRBD2,TRBV12-3/TRBV12-4,many,TGTGCCAGCAGTTTAGCGCGGCTCGGGAGGGCGGAGGAGACCCAGTACTTC,CASSLARLGRAEETQYF